The next 2 T cell receptor beta chains were all read from a single sample in a study of blood T cells in healthy people across ages. Combining a sample-barcoded 5' primer with a J-beta primer mix, a second PCR ran for roughly 7 to 12 cycles. TCRdb called the 5' RACE reads again in MiXCR, with one record for every CDR3 protein. This sample carries 1.5 million to 1.8 million distinct CDR3 sequences, roughly 43% of them seen once, and the ten largest clones take roughly 3.7%. The sample comprised blood. The receptors derive from a woman aged 18-35 years in good health.

This clonotype was picked up many times. The chain couples TRBV4-3 to TRBJ2-1; 10 nucleotides agree with TRBD1. Trimming at V came to 3 bases and at J to 7 bases, leaving 6 bases not matched to a gene. The CDR3 runs to 15 residues. The germline V gene encodes CDR1 LGHNA and CDR2 YSLEER. The CDR3 protein is CASSHDRGLGNEQFF. In DNA, the CDR3 is TGCGCCAGCAGCCACGACAGGGGGCTAGGAAATGAGCAGTTCTTC.

This clonotype was seen just once. The J gene is TRBJ2-7, the V gene TRBV5-6; D might be TRBD1 (5 bases). CDR1 and CDR2 (germline): SGHDT, YYEEEE. This CDR3 contains 12 residues. V lost 5 bases and J lost 6, with 12 bases in between. CDR3 sequence reads: CASSRGRVEQYF. In nucleotides, the CDR3 is TGTGCCAGCAGTAGGGGTAGGGTCGAGCAGTACTTC. Full variable domain (rest looked up from reference TRBV5-6 and TRBJ2-7): DAGVTQSPTHLIKTRGQQVTLRCSPKSGHDTVSWYQQALGQGPQFIFQYYEEEERQRGNFPDRFSGHQFPNYSSELNVNALLLGDSALYLCASSRGRVEQYFGPGTRLTVT.